Shown below are 21 T cell receptor beta chains from a single sample sequenced in a study of blood T cell repertoires in COVID-19. TCRdb's copy holds only in-frame clones and misses some; the assay was immunoSEQ multiplex PCR. Seen here are about 120,000 clones, about 85% observed once, and the top ten hold about 13%. Sequencing was done on a sample of peripheral blood. The receptors were gathered from a human donor in a cohort sampled during active COVID-19.

The chain combines TRBV5-8 with TRBJ2-2, with D perhaps TRBD1 (6 bases). Trimming left V 9 bases short and J 1 base short, with 13 bases between. Germline V gene lookup returns CDR1 SGHTS and CDR2 YDEGEE. The CDR3 has 14 residues. This CDR3 is CATQGLRNTGELFF. For the CDR3, the DNA is TGTGCCACCCAGGGGTTACGGAACACCGGGGAGCTGTTTTTT.

This clone was recorded once. J is TRBJ1-5 and V is TRBV24-1, with D tentatively TRBD1 (5 bases). CDR1 is KGHDR, CDR2 SFDVKD, per germline. This CDR3 spans 13 amino acids. V was trimmed by 5 bases and J by 9 bases, leaving 13 bases between them. CDR3 protein: CATSAGGRRPQHF. The CDR3 DNA sequence: TGTGCCACCAGTGCGGGGGGACGGAGGCCCCAGCATTTT.

This clone was recorded only once. The V call is TRBV15, the J call TRBJ1-4; TRBD1 might be the D (5 bases). Germline values: CDR1 LNHNV, CDR2 YYDKDF (reference sequence). V lost 4 bases and J lost 4, with 10 bases in between. The CDR3 sequence is 14 residues long. The CDR3 spells CATSNDRLNEKLFF. DNA for the CDR3: TGTGCCACCAGCAACGACAGACTTAATGAAAAACTGTTTTTT.

This clone was seen just once. The rearrangement uses TRBV5-5 and TRBJ1-6, with D possibly being TRBD1 (6 bases). The CDR3 contains 17 residues. Germline loops: CDR1 SGHKS, CDR2 YYEKEE (reference sequence). The ends were cut back, 7 bases at V and 0 bases at J, with 17 bases in the middle. CDR3 amino acids: CASQRQASSSYNSPLHF. Written as DNA, the CDR3 is TGTGCCAGCCAGAGACAGGCGTCTAGCTCCTATAATTCACCCCTCCACTTT.

The genes are TRBV28 and TRBJ1-4; tentative D call: TRBD1 (6 bases). V lost 3 bases and J 3 bases, leaving 17 bases between the germline ends. CDR3 length: 17 amino acids. Germline V gives CDR1 MDHEN, CDR2 SYDVKM. CDR3 DNA sequence: TGTGCCAGCAGTTTGGGGGCAGGGTTTAATCCTAATGAAAAACTGTTTTTT. Amino acid sequence: CASSLGAGFNPNEKLFF.

This sequence joins TRBV19 and TRBJ1-6, with 8 bases lining up with TRBD1. The CDR3 extends over 15 amino acids. From germline, CDR1 is LNHDA and CDR2 SQIVND (reference sequence). V shed 7 bases, J shed 9 bases, and the junction held 11 bases outside the gene matches. CDR3 amino acids: CASTSATGDGSPLHF. The CDR3 DNA reads TGTGCCAGTACCTCCGCGACAGGGGACGGTTCACCCCTCCACTTT.

This clone came up once. The V call is TRBV12-2, the J call TRBJ2-5; the table's D call, TRBD1, was not checked against the DNA. TRBV12-2 is a recognized pseudogene. The CDR3 runs 16 residues. This CDR3 is CASRLARQGPRETQYF. Here the CDR3 DNA reads TGTGCAAGTCGCTTAGCGCGCCAGGGGCCTAGGGAGACCCAGTACTTC.

The chain recombines TRBV6-6 with TRBJ2-7; tentative D call: TRBD1 (6 bases). Germline CDR1 is MNHNY and CDR2 is SVGAGI (reference sequence). This CDR3 is 15 amino acids long. Trimming took 2 bases from V and 0 from J, leaving 11 bases between them. As DNA, the CDR3 is TGTGCCAGCAGTTACCGGGACACCGGCTCCTACGAGCAGTACTTC. Translated, it gives CASSYRDTGSYEQYF.

This clone appeared a single time. The chain employs TRBV25-1 and TRBJ2-2; D unresolved. The CDR3 totals 14 residues. Germline CDR1 is MGHDK and CDR2 is SYGVNS. V dropped 3 bases and J dropped 2 bases, with 7 bases sitting between them. The CDR3 here is CASSEWPNTGELFF. The CDR3 DNA follows: TGTGCCAGCAGTGAGTGGCCTAACACCGGGGAGCTGTTTTTT.

V is TRBV27 and J is TRBJ1-4, with 7 bases that match TRBD1. V was pared by 3 bases and J by 7 bases, with 5 bases of the junction left unmatched. The germline CDR1 and CDR2 sequences are MNHEY and SMNVEV (reference sequence). This CDR3 has 14 residues. CDR3 sequence (DNA): TGTGCCAGCAGTTTCCGACAGGGAAGTGAAAAACTGTTTTTT. Translating it yields CASSFRQGSEKLFF.

The chain employs TRBV18 and TRBJ2-2; D unresolved. Germline V gene lookup returns CDR1 KGHSH and CDR2 LQKENI. This CDR3 is 15 amino acids long. V was clipped by 3 bases and J by 5 bases, with 13 bases between them. CDR3 residues: CASSPQDDGTGELFF. The DNA of the CDR3 is TGTGCCAGCTCACCTCAGGATGATGGGACCGGGGAGCTGTTTTTT. The full variable domain, with the rest looked up from reference TRBV18 and TRBJ2-2, is NAGVMQNPRHLVRRRGQEARLRCSPMKGHSHVYWYRQLPEEGLKFMVYLQKENIIDESGMPKERFSAEFPKEGPSILRIQQVVRGDSAAYFCASSPQDDGTGELFFGEGSRLTVL.

This chain links TRBV10-3 with TRBJ1-1, with 10 bases lining up with TRBD1. Looked up from germline, CDR1 is ENHRY and CDR2 is SYGVKD. This CDR3 contains 13 residues. V lost 5 bases to trimming and J lost 4 bases; unmatched junction nucleotides: 1. The chain's CDR3 is CAISRTGGTEAFF. DNA of the CDR3: TGTGCCATCAGTCGGACAGGGGGCACTGAAGCTTTCTTT.

The chain combines TRBV20-1 with TRBJ2-3, with 9 positions matching TRBD2. The CDR3 loop spans 15 amino acids. Unmatched junction bases numbered 11, after V lost 3 bases and J lost 7 bases. Germline values: CDR1 DFQATT, CDR2 SNEGSKA (reference sequence). The CDR3 protein is CSASSQRGAGNTQYF. In DNA form, the CDR3 reads TGCAGTGCTAGTTCCCAGCGGGGGGCCGGGAATACGCAGTATTTT.

The chain combines TRBV7-2 with TRBJ1-6, with D possibly matching TRBD1 (6 bases). Trimming removed 4 bases at V and 4 bases at J, with 11 bases between. This CDR3 comprises 15 residues. Germline V CDR1 and CDR2: SGHTA, FQGNSA. The CDR3 is CASSSTGLYNSPLHF. The CDR3 DNA reads TGTGCCAGCAGCTCGACAGGTCTTTATAATTCACCCCTCCACTTT. The variable domain in full, with the rest retrieved from reference TRBV7-2 and TRBJ1-6, is GAGVSQSPSNKVTEKGKDVELRCDPISGHTALYWYRQSLGQGLEFLIYFQGNSAPDKSGLPSDRFSAERTGGSVSTLTIQRTQQEDSAVYLCASSSTGLYNSPLHFGNGTRLTVT.

The genes are TRBV3-1 (or the pseudogene TRBV3-2) and TRBJ1-2, with TRBD1 matching over 7 bases. The CDR3 consists of 15 residues. The ends lost 4 bases at V and 0 bases at J; junction bases unmatched: 5. CDR1 and CDR2 from the germline V gene are LGHDT and YNNKEL (reference sequence). In DNA form, the CDR3 reads TGTGCCAGCAGCCCACAGGGGATCCCTAACTATGGCTACACCTTC. It encodes CASSPQGIPNYGYTF.

The chain is built from TRBV4-2 and TRBJ2-7; D is uncertain. Looked up from germline, CDR1 is LGHNA and CDR2 is YNFKEQ. CDR3 length: 16 residues. The ends were cut back, 0 bases at V and 6 bases at J, with 18 bases in the middle. The CDR3 reads CASSQDSGAPPREQYF. In DNA, the CDR3 is TGTGCCAGCAGCCAAGATTCCGGAGCCCCGCCTCGCGAGCAGTACTTC.

The V gene is TRBV3-1 (or the pseudogene TRBV3-2), the J gene TRBJ1-1; the D gene is possibly TRBD1 (6 bases). The CDR3 sequence is 13 residues long. Germline CDR1 and CDR2: LGHDT and YNNKEL (reference sequence). V lost 4 bases and J 6 bases, leaving 12 bases between the germline ends. The CDR3 DNA follows: TGTGCCAGCAGCCCCCGTGGACAGTCTGAAGCTTTCTTT. As protein: CASSPRGQSEAFF.

The chain has TRBV7-2 and TRBJ1-3, with D tentatively TRBD1 (5 bases). Germline lookup yields CDR1 SGHTA and CDR2 FQGNSA. V lost 5 bases to trimming and J lost 3 bases, with 17 bases between them. The CDR3 runs 16 residues. The CDR3 loop is CASSRDGGFIGNTIYF. CDR3 DNA: TGTGCCAGCAGCCGCGATGGGGGGTTTATTGGAAACACCATATATTTT.

The chain employs TRBV27 and TRBJ1-4; possibly TRBD1 for D (6 bases). This CDR3 has 15 amino acids. The V gene's germline CDR1 is MNHEY and CDR2 SMNVEV (reference sequence). Trimming took off 7 bases at V and 3 bases at J, with 15 bases between the two ends. CDR3 DNA: TGTGCCAGCAATACCAGGGGAACGGCTAATGAAAAACTGTTTTTT. This encodes CASNTRGTANEKLFF.

The chain carries TRBV6-6 and TRBJ2-1; tentative D call: TRBD2 (5 bases). CDR1 is MNHNY, CDR2 SVGAGI, per germline (reference sequence). Trimming removed 7 bases at V and 4 bases at J, with 11 bases between. The length of the CDR3 is 13 residues. CDR3 DNA: TGTGCCAGCAACCAGGACTCGTACAATGAGCAGTTCTTC. This codes for CASNQDSYNEQFF.

The CDR3 protein is CASSQGGASNYGYTF. The CDR3 coding sequence is TGTGCCAGCAGCCAAGGGGGAGCATCTAACTATGGCTACACCTTC. The chain recombines TRBV3-1 (or the pseudogene TRBV3-2) with TRBJ1-2; D remains ambiguous. The length of the CDR3 is 15 residues. Germline-derived CDR1 and CDR2 are LGHDT and YNNKEL (reference sequence). The V end was cut by 1 base, the J end by 0 bases, with 9 bases between.